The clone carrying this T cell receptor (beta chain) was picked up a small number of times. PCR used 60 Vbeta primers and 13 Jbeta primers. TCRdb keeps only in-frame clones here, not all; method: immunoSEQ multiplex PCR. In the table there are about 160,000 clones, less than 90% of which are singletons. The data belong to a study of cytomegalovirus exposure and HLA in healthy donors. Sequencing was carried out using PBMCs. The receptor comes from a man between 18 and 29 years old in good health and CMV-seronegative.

The CDR3: CASSPPPSGGTYEQYF. The DNA for the CDR3 is TGCGCCAGCAGCCCACCGCCTAGCGGGGGGACCTACGAGCAGTACTTC. The chain carries TRBV5-1 and TRBJ2-7; TRBD2 aligns across 11 bases. CDR3 length: 16 residues. Looked up from germline, CDR1 is SGHRS and CDR2 is YFSETQ. V shed 4 bases, J shed 2 bases, and the junction held 8 bases outside the gene matches.